This T cell receptor beta chain was captured by sequencing in a study of T cells in Graves' hyperthyroidism and ophthalmopathy. TCR beta CDR3 regions were amplified from RNA transcripts. First-round RT-PCR of the TCR CDR3 relied on the HTBI primer set. TCRdb fed the multiplex PCR reads into MiXCR, producing one record per CDR3 protein. The repertoire holds approximately 420,000 distinct CDR3 sequences, with about 15% as singletons. The germline V gene encodes CDR1 LNHDA and CDR2 SQIVND (reference sequence). The CDR3 is made up of 14 amino acids. Trimming removed 1 base from V and 0 bases from J, with 7 bases in between. PBMCs stemmed from 10 ml fresh peripheral blood. Findings and caveats of the study: Blood held most thyroid clonotypes expanded above 0.001 frequency.

This clonotype appeared a single time. Its antigen is still unknown. Source material: blood. V is TRBV19 and J is TRBJ2-7; D is uncertain. The sequence was obtained from a woman aged 30 to 39 with Graves' hyperthyroidism. The CDR3 is CASSIGLGSYEQYF. The DNA of the CDR3 is TGTGCCAGTAGTATAGGGTTAGGCTCCTACGAGCAGTACTTC.